The 11 T cell receptor beta chains below all came from one sample that was sequenced in a study of T cells in Graves' hyperthyroidism and ophthalmopathy. Amplification yielded TCR beta CDR3 regions, with RNA transcripts as the source. TCR CDR3 regions were first amplified by RT-PCR with HTBI primers. TCRdb re-called the multiplex PCR reads with MiXCR, one entry per CDR3 protein. The sample records around 430,000 distinct CDR3 sequences, more than 13% being singletons. Sequenced material: blood. These receptors all stem from a woman aged 25-40 years with Graves' hyperthyroidism.

The chain carries TRBV10-3 and TRBJ1-6, with D perhaps matching TRBD1 (5 bases). V lost 10 bases and J 0 bases, leaving 13 bases between the germline ends. CDR3 size: 15 residues. Germline V gene data show CDR1 as ENHRY and CDR2 as SYGVKD. CDR3 residues: CATREEGSYNSPLHF. The DNA for the CDR3 is TGTGCCACCAGGGAAGAGGGCTCCTATAATTCACCCCTCCACTTT.

The chain is built from TRBV5-5 and TRBJ2-5, with 12 bases aligning to TRBD1. With 1 base clipped from V and 5 bases from J, the junction kept 3 bases outside the gene matches. CDR1 is SGHKS, CDR2 YYEKEE, per germline (reference sequence). The length of the CDR3 is 15 residues. The CDR3 loop reads CASSLIGTGGETQYF. The CDR3 DNA follows: TGTGCCAGCAGCTTGATCGGGACAGGGGGCGAGACCCAGTACTTC. Filled out from reference TRBV5-5 and TRBJ2-5, the complete variable domain reads DAGVTQSPTHLIKTRGQQVTLRCSPISGHKSVSWYQQVLGQGPQFIFQYYEKEERGRGNFPDRFSARQFPNYSSELNVNALLLGDSALYLCASSLIGTGGETQYFGPGTRLLVL.

The chain employs TRBV28 and TRBJ1-4, with 7 bases lining up with TRBD1. The CDR3 contains 15 residues. CDR1 and CDR2 (germline): MDHEN, SYDVKM. V lost 5 bases to trimming and J lost 4 bases; unmatched junction nucleotides: 7. CDR3 in amino acids: CASSPGDSGNEKLFF. CDR3 nucleotides: TGTGCCAGCAGTCCAGGGGACAGTGGTAATGAAAAACTGTTTTTT.

The sample holds many counts of this clonotype. The gene calls are TRBV7-9 and TRBJ2-3; TRBD1 matches at 9 bases. This CDR3 spans 16 amino acids. The V segment lost 5 bases and the J segment 4 bases; nucleotides outside the gene matches: 10. Germline CDR1 reads SEHNR; CDR2 reads FQNEAQ (reference sequence). CDR3 in DNA: TGTGCCAGCAGCCCACACGGGACAGGGCATTCAGATACGCAGTATTTT. Amino acids: CASSPHGTGHSDTQYF.

This clonotype was counted many times. The genes are TRBV6-5 and TRBJ1-2; possible D gene TRBD1, 6 bases. V lost 0 bases and J 1 base, leaving 9 bases between the germline ends. Germline CDR1 reads MNHEY; CDR2 reads SVGAGI. This CDR3 has 15 residues. The CDR3 reads CASSYSVQGNYGYTF. The CDR3 DNA follows: TGTGCCAGCAGTTACTCAGTACAGGGTAACTATGGCTACACCTTC.

This clonotype occurred many times. The chain employs TRBV30 and TRBJ1-1; D gene unclear. The CDR3 is 13 amino acids. The V gene lost 3 bases and the J gene lost 5 bases, with 13 bases spanning the gap. Germline V CDR1 and CDR2: GTSNPN, SVGIG (reference sequence). The CDR3 loop is CAWRNGPLTEAFF. CDR3 DNA: TGTGCCTGGAGAAATGGACCATTGACTGAAGCTTTCTTT.

V is TRBV7-6 and J is TRBJ2-5, with 10 bases lining up with TRBD1. Losses at the gene ends were 6 bases for V and 6 bases for J; bases not matched to a gene: 19. The germline CDR1 and CDR2 sequences are SGHVS and FNYEAQ. This CDR3 spans 18 amino acids. CDR3 region: CASSQPSGRTGGWQTQYF. CDR3 DNA: TGTGCCAGCAGTCAACCGAGTGGACGGACAGGGGGTTGGCAGACCCAGTACTTC.

A single count supports this clonotype. A much larger clone lies one base from this, so it may be a read error. The chain recombines TRBV5-1 with TRBJ1-5; D might be TRBD1 (6 bases). The CDR3 spans 18 residues. V lost 3 bases to trimming and J lost 7 bases, with 26 bases between them. Germline CDR1 is SGHRS and CDR2 is YFSETQ. The CDR3 protein is CASSSSSRQGSIRQPQHF. CDR3 DNA: TGCGCCAGCAGCTCCTCCTCCCGGCAGGGGTCGATAAGGCAGCCCCAGCATTTT.

The table lists this clonotype with many counts. The V and J genes are TRBV12-3 or TRBV12-4 and TRBJ2-4, with 7 bases identical to TRBD1. The CDR3 covers 13 residues. After removal of 8 bases from V and 5 bases from J, the junction contained 6 bases not matched to a gene. CDR3 residues: CASAEQGQNIQYF. Here the CDR3 DNA reads TGTGCCAGCGCTGAACAGGGGCAAAACATTCAGTACTTC.

This clonotype has ten or more counts. CDR3 region: CASSFSLGATEAFF. CDR3 DNA: TGTGCCAGCAGCTTTAGCCTGGGGGCCACTGAAGCTTTCTTT. This chain uses TRBV5-6 with TRBJ1-1; D may be TRBD1 (6 bases). CDR1 is SGHDT and CDR2 is YYEEEE in the germline V gene. The CDR3 spans 14 residues. V lost 2 bases to trimming and J lost 4 bases, with 12 bases between them. The whole variable domain, remainder taken from reference TRBV5-6 and TRBJ1-1, is DAGVTQSPTHLIKTRGQQVTLRCSPKSGHDTVSWYQQALGQGPQFIFQYYEEEERQRGNFPDRFSGHQFPNYSSELNVNALLLGDSALYLCASSFSLGATEAFFGQGTRLTVV.

This clonotype was seen only a few times. The chain combines TRBV19 with TRBJ1-1, with D possibly being TRBD1 (6 bases). CDR3 length: 15 amino acids. Germline V gene data show CDR1 as LNHDA and CDR2 as SQIVND (reference sequence). Trimming took off 5 bases at V and 1 base at J, with 14 bases between the two ends. CDR3 nucleotides: TGTGCCAGTAGTTCTTTGGGGGGCCCGAACACTGAAGCTTTCTTT. Translating it yields CASSSLGGPNTEAFF. The full variable domain, its missing parts supplied by reference TRBV19 and TRBJ1-1, is DGGITQSPKYLFRKEGQNVTLSCEQNLNHDAMYWYRQDPGQGLRLIYYSQIVNDFQKGDIAEGYSVSREKKESFPLTVTSAQKNPTAFYLCASSSLGGPNTEAFFGQGTRLTVV.